This T cell receptor beta chain emerged from a study of blood T cell repertoires in COVID-19. Profiling relied on immunoSEQ multiplex PCR, and the TCRdb table lists in-frame clones only, not all of them. The sample lists about 350,000 clones, roughly nine tenths seen once, with around 3.9% in the top ten. V shed 4 bases and J shed 2 bases, with 8 bases lying between them. Germline assignment: CDR1 MNHEY and CDR2 SMNVEV (reference sequence). The CDR3 loop spans 13 amino acids. With respect to this clone: A much bigger clone sits one base away, suggesting this may be a read error.

Sequencing was done on a sample of peripheral blood. The chain uses TRBV27 and TRBJ1-2; a possible D gene is TRBD1 (6 bases). The source is a woman aged 60 to 75 with COVID-19, enrolled during active disease. CDR3 DNA sequence: TGTGCCAGCAGTTGGACAGCAAACTATGGCTACACCTTC. Protein sequence: CASSWTANYGYTF.